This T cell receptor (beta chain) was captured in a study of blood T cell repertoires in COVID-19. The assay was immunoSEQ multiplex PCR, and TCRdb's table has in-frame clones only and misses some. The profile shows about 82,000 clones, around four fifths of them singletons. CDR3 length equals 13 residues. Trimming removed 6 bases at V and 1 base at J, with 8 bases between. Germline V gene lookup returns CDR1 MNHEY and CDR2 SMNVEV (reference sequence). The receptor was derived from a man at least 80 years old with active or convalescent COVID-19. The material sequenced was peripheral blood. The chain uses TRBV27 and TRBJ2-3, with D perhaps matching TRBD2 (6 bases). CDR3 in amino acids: CASSGRGTDTQYF. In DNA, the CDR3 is TGTGCCAGCAGCGGGAGAGGCACAGATACGCAGTATTTT.